The 32 T cell receptor beta chains below all came from one sample that was sequenced in a study of T cell responses to AZD1222 COVID-19 vaccine (dated by TCRdb to 2020 to 2023). The time point label on this specimen signifies: about 28 days (+/-7) after the second vaccine dose. The library came from the immunoSEQ multiplex PCR assay. What TCRdb holds here is the immuneACCESS table cut down to in-frame rearrangements. Part of the clones is not present; checked against another copy, under half of the missing clones reflect an unresolved V gene, and the others are unexplained. Across this sample there are under 200,000 clones, with roughly 94% seen only once. Roughly 1.4% of the sample is held by the ten biggest clonotypes. This specimen was peripheral blood, taken 28 days after the second AZD1222 dose. The receptors here all came from an adult who received the AZD1222 COVID-19 vaccine.

V and J are TRBV4-1 and TRBJ1-4; no firm D call. Trimming removed 4 bases at V and 0 bases at J, with 12 bases between. Germline lookup yields CDR1 MGHRA and CDR2 YSYEKL. CDR3 length: 16 residues. As DNA, the CDR3 is TGCGCCAGCAGCCTGAACCCCCCATCAACTAATGAAAAACTGTTTTTT. Its protein product is CASSLNPPSTNEKLFF.

In its sample, this clone was seen once. The chain employs TRBV6-4 and TRBJ1-2; 12 bases are a match to TRBD1. V was clipped by 6 bases and J by 8 bases; unmatched bases: 7. The germline V gene has CDR1 MRHNA and CDR2 SNTAGT. The CDR3 sequence is 14 residues long. The CDR3 DNA reads TGTGCCAGCAGGGGACAGGGGGCCCTTGGGGGCTACACCTTC. Translated: CASRGQGALGGYTF.

This sequence joins TRBV6-6 and TRBJ2-3; 9 bases fit TRBD1. V shed 7 bases and J 0 bases; nucleotides not matched to a gene: 5. Per the germline V gene, CDR1 is MNHNY and CDR2 is SVGAGI (reference sequence). The CDR3 spans 15 residues. The CDR3 bases are TGTGCCAGCACAATGGGACAGGGTAGCACAGATACGCAGTATTTT. The encoded protein is CASTMGQGSTDTQYF.

This CDR3 is CASSLYPPGDGNQPQHF. CDR3 DNA: TGTGCCAGCAGTTTGTACCCCCCGGGGGATGGCAATCAGCCCCAGCATTTT. This chain joins TRBV27 and TRBJ1-5, with D possibly TRBD1 on 5 matching bases. V shed 3 bases and J shed 2 bases, with 17 bases lying between them. The CDR3 has 17 amino acids. CDR1 MNHEY and CDR2 SMNVEV come from the germline V gene (reference sequence).

This chain connects TRBV28 to TRBJ1-2; TRBD1 is a possible D gene (6 bases). Per germline, CDR1 MDHEN and CDR2 SYDVKM. V shed 1 base and J shed 2 bases, with 11 bases lying between them. The CDR3 spans 15 residues. The CDR3 DNA follows: TGTGCCAGCAGTTTATCTCCACAGGGAAACTATGGCTACACCTTC. It specifies CASSLSPQGNYGYTF.

This chain uses TRBV2 with TRBJ2-7, with TRBD2 identical over 8 bases. This CDR3 contains 14 residues. The ends lost 8 bases at V and 10 bases at J; junction bases unmatched: 16. Germline assignment: CDR1 SNHLY and CDR2 FYNNEI. CDR3 in DNA: TGTGCCAGCTTGTCCGGCTACGGGGGGGGCCCTCAGTACTTC. Protein product: CASLSGYGGGPQYF.

The genes are TRBV5-4 and TRBJ1-3; 7 nucleotides match TRBD1. The V segment lost 3 bases and the J segment 0 bases; nucleotides outside the gene matches: 3. The germline V gene has CDR1 SGHNT and CDR2 YYREEE (reference sequence). The CDR3 runs 15 residues. This CDR3 reads CASSYHRGSGNTIYF. The CDR3 region has the DNA TGTGCCAGCAGCTACCACAGGGGCTCTGGAAACACCATATATTTT.

J is TRBJ1-1 and V is TRBV5-1; 8 nucleotides line up with TRBD1. V gave up 4 bases and J gave up 5 bases; unmatched junction bases: 7. CDR1 is SGHRS and CDR2 is YFSETQ in the germline V gene. The CDR3 extends over 14 amino acids. CDR3 in amino acids: CASSDGQGNTEAFF. The DNA for the CDR3 is TGCGCCAGCAGCGACGGACAGGGTAATACTGAAGCTTTCTTT. Drawing the rest from reference TRBV5-1 and TRBJ1-1, the complete variable domain is KAGVTQTPRYLIKTRGQQVTLSCSPISGHRSVSWYQQTPGQGLQFLFEYFSETQRNKGNFPGRFSGRQFSNSRSEMNVSTLELGDSALYLCASSDGQGNTEAFFGQGTRLTVV.

The V gene is TRBV29-1, the J gene TRBJ1-1; D possibly corresponds to TRBD1 (5 bases). The V gene lost 5 bases and the J gene lost 4 bases, with 11 bases spanning the gap. The CDR3 covers 12 residues. Germline CDR1 and CDR2: SQVTM and ANQGSEA. CDR3 nucleotides: TGCAGCGTTCGATGGGACCTCACTGAAGCTTTCTTT. Translation gives CSVRWDLTEAFF.

About this clone: Other DNA sequences in this specimen translate into the identical CDR3. The chain joins TRBV5-1 to TRBJ1-3; D is perhaps TRBD1 (5 bases). Deletions cut 4 bases from V and 0 bases from J, with 11 bases between. Germline loops: CDR1 SGHRS, CDR2 YFSETQ. This CDR3 is 15 amino acids long. DNA of the CDR3: TGCGCCAGCAGCCGCGAGGGGAGCTCTGGAAACACCATATATTTT. Translation: CASSREGSSGNTIYF.

CDR3 residues: CASSYPRGGRNQPQHF. In DNA, the CDR3 is TGTGCCAGCAGTTACCCCCGGGGGGGCCGCAATCAGCCCCAGCATTTT. J is TRBJ1-5 and V is TRBV6-6, with D maybe TRBD1 (6 bases). Germline CDR1 reads MNHNY; CDR2 reads SVGAGI (reference sequence). This CDR3 has 16 amino acids. Trimming removed 2 bases at V and 2 bases at J, with 13 bases between.

The chain is built from TRBV7-3 and TRBJ2-1; D gene unclear. V was shortened by 4 bases and J by 0 bases, with 7 bases between the two germline ends. This CDR3 has 14 amino acids. Germline CDR1 is SGHTA and CDR2 is FQGTGA. CDR3 sequence reads: CASSSGISYNEQFF. In DNA, the CDR3 is TGTGCCAGCAGCTCTGGCATCTCCTACAATGAGCAGTTCTTC.

CDR3 coding DNA: TGTGCCTGGGCGGAACAGTCGGTCGCGGAAGCTTTCTTT. Protein: CAWAEQSVAEAFF. This sequence joins TRBV30 and TRBJ1-1; D gene ambiguous. Trimming pared 5 bases from V and 8 bases from J, leaving 18 bases between. The germline CDR1 and CDR2 sequences are GTSNPN and SVGIG (reference sequence). CDR3 size: 13 residues.

The chain is built from TRBV28 and TRBJ1-5; tentative D call: TRBD1 (5 bases). The CDR3 covers 16 residues. The germline V gene encodes CDR1 MDHEN and CDR2 SYDVKM. V lost 4 bases, J lost 0 bases, and 13 bases lay in between. This CDR3 is CASSWGSLYSNQPQHF. For the CDR3, the DNA is TGTGCCAGCAGTTGGGGCAGCCTCTATAGCAATCAGCCCCAGCATTTT.

V and J are TRBV2 and TRBJ1-5, with 7 bases fitting TRBD1. This CDR3 is 15 amino acids long. Looked up from germline, CDR1 is SNHLY and CDR2 is FYNNEI. V shed 7 bases, J shed 6 bases, and the junction held 12 bases outside the gene matches. The CDR3 coding sequence is TGTGCCAGCAAGCGAGGGACAGATGGGGGTCAGCCCCAGCATTTT. This translates into CASKRGTDGGQPQHF.

V and J are TRBV4-3 and TRBJ2-3; 9 bases agree with TRBD2. Germline lookup yields CDR1 LGHNA and CDR2 YSLEER. The V segment lost 1 base and the J segment 5 bases; nucleotides outside the gene matches: 4. This CDR3 comprises 15 residues. DNA for the CDR3: TGCGCCAGCAGCCAAGGCGGGAGGGCTATAGATACGCAGTATTTT. It encodes CASSQGGRAIDTQYF.

The J gene is TRBJ1-1, the V gene TRBV30; D is uncertain. The germline V gene has CDR1 GTSNPN and CDR2 SVGIG (reference sequence). The CDR3 length is 12 residues. Trimming removed 0 bases from V and 1 base from J, with 3 bases in between. As DNA, the CDR3 is TGTGCCTGGAGTGTTACGAACACTGAAGCTTTCTTT. Protein product: CAWSVTNTEAFF.

This clone occurred once. In DNA, the CDR3 is TGCAGCGTTGTAAGACAGGGGGGACTAGCGGGAGGGCCCTACGAGCAGTACTTC. Residues: CSVVRQGGLAGGPYEQYF. J is TRBJ2-7 and V is TRBV29-1, with TRBD2 identical over 16 bases. Trimming took 4 bases from V and 2 from J; bases not matched to a gene: 11. The length of the CDR3 is 18 residues. Looked up from germline, CDR1 is SQVTM and CDR2 is ANQGSEA.

The chain links TRBV30 to TRBJ1-1; perhaps TRBD1 as D (5 bases). CDR3 length equals 16 residues. The germline V gene encodes CDR1 GTSNPN and CDR2 SVGIG (reference sequence). V was pared by 4 bases and J by 5 bases, with 23 bases between. As DNA, the CDR3 is TGTGCCTGGACCACCCAGAGGTCGGGACGGGGGACTGAAGCTTTCTTT. Protein sequence: CAWTTQRSGRGTEAFF.

This sequence joins TRBV10-3 and TRBJ2-7, with no clear D. The CDR3 is 11 residues long. Per the germline V gene, CDR1 is ENHRY and CDR2 is SYGVKD. The V end was cut by 6 bases, the J end by 0 bases, with 3 bases between. The CDR3 protein is CAIRHSYEQYF. In DNA form, the CDR3 reads TGTGCCATCAGACACTCCTACGAGCAGTACTTC.

The chain combines TRBV12-3 or TRBV12-4 with TRBJ1-5; D not certain. V was shortened by 1 base and J by 7 bases, with 8 bases between the two germline ends. The CDR3 totals 13 residues. CDR3 region: CASSLDQLQPQHF. CDR3 sequence (DNA): TGTGCCAGCAGTTTAGACCAGCTACAGCCCCAGCATTTT.

The rearrangement joins TRBV19 to TRBJ1-2, with D maybe TRBD1 (6 bases). The CDR3 totals 15 residues. V lost 3 bases, J lost 3 bases, and 14 bases lay in between. Germline assignment: CDR1 LNHDA and CDR2 SQIVND (reference sequence). The CDR3 region is CASSMGRGPDYGYTF. The CDR3 DNA reads as TGTGCCAGTAGTATGGGCAGGGGACCGGACTATGGCTACACCTTC. Variable domain in full (rest from reference TRBV19 and TRBJ1-2): DGGITQSPKYLFRKEGQNVTLSCEQNLNHDAMYWYRQDPGQGLRLIYYSQIVNDFQKGDIAEGYSVSREKKESFPLTVTSAQKNPTAFYLCASSMGRGPDYGYTFGSGTRLTVV.

V and J are TRBV30 and TRBJ1-1; D not certain. Germline loops: CDR1 GTSNPN, CDR2 SVGIG (reference sequence). This CDR3 spans 22 amino acids. The V and J ends lost 2 bases and 0 bases respectively, with 34 bases between them. CDR3 loop: CAWSHVRFRQGRSSPLNTEAFF. The CDR3 DNA reads as TGTGCCTGGAGTCATGTAAGATTTCGTCAAGGCAGGTCCTCCCCCTTGAACACTGAAGCTTTCTTT.

The chain has TRBV30 and TRBJ2-3; D unresolved. In germline, CDR1 is GTSNPN, CDR2 SVGIG (reference sequence). V shed 5 bases and J shed 0 bases, with 12 bases lying between them. The CDR3 is made up of 14 amino acids. Here the CDR3 reads CAWSRATSTDTQYF. The CDR3 region has the DNA TGTGCCTGGTCTAGAGCCACTAGCACAGATACGCAGTATTTT. Combining the CDR3 with reference TRBV30 and TRBJ2-3 gives the whole variable domain SQTIHQWPATLVQPVGSPLSLECTVEGTSNPNLYWYRQAAGRGLQLLFYSVGIGQISSEVPQNLSASRPQDRQFILSSKKLLLSDSGFYLCAWSRATSTDTQYFGPGTRLTVL.

This clone has only one observation. This chain links TRBV5-6 with TRBJ1-1; D unclear. The ends were cut back, 2 bases at V and 0 bases at J, with 8 bases in the middle. The germline V gene has CDR1 SGHDT and CDR2 YYEEEE. The CDR3 has 14 residues. CDR3 region: CASSFRDLNTEAFF. In DNA, the CDR3 is TGTGCCAGCAGCTTCCGAGACTTGAACACTGAAGCTTTCTTT.

CDR3 sequence (DNA): TGTGCCAGCAGTCCATGGAAGACGTCCGTTGGGGGCTACACCTTC. Residues: CASSPWKTSVGGYTF. The chain combines TRBV6-5 with TRBJ1-2; D unresolved. The V end was cut by 5 bases, the J end by 8 bases, with 21 bases between. The CDR3 covers 15 residues. The germline CDR1 and CDR2 sequences are MNHEY and SVGAGI.

V usage is TRBV28 and J usage is TRBJ1-6; D is unclear. Germline V gene data show CDR1 as MDHEN and CDR2 as SYDVKM. This CDR3 has 14 residues. V was clipped by 5 bases and J by 4 bases, with 9 bases between them. The chain's CDR3 is CASSLTGYNSPLHF. The DNA for the CDR3 is TGTGCCAGCAGTCTAACGGGATATAATTCACCCCTCCACTTT.

The chain is built from TRBV2 and TRBJ1-2, with 10 bases aligning to TRBD1. CDR3 length: 14 amino acids. Germline loops: CDR1 SNHLY, CDR2 FYNNEI. J gave up 8 bases and V 4 bases, and 7 bases lay outside the gene matches. The CDR3 sequence: CASSGGQGLRGYTF. The CDR3 region has the DNA TGTGCCAGCAGTGGGGGACAGGGGTTGCGAGGCTACACCTTC.

With regard to this clone: A single base separates this from a much larger clone, so it may be a read error. The rearrangement joins TRBV7-3 to TRBJ2-1; D unresolved. V lost 3 bases to trimming and J lost 6 bases, with 3 bases between them. The V gene's germline CDR1 is SGHTA and CDR2 FQGTGA. CDR3 size: 11 residues. The CDR3 coding sequence is TGTGCCAGCAGCTTTGGCAATGAGCAGTTCTTC. Translating gives CASSFGNEQFF.

The chain links TRBV11-1 to TRBJ2-7; D is possibly TRBD1 (5 bases). The germline V gene has CDR1 SGHAT and CDR2 FQDESV (reference sequence). The CDR3 length is 13 residues. Trimming removed 5 bases from V and 5 bases from J, with 13 bases in between. DNA for the CDR3: TGTGCCAGCAGCCTAGGTTTAGGGGACGAGCAGTACTTC. Amino acids: CASSLGLGDEQYF. The complete variable domain, with remaining parts taken from reference TRBV11-1 and TRBJ2-7, reads EAEVAQSPRYKITEKSQAVAFWCDPISGHATLYWYRQILGQGPELLVQFQDESVVDDSQLPKDRFSAERLKGVDSTLKIQPAELGDSAMYLCASSLGLGDEQYFGPGTRLTVT.

This chain uses TRBV19 with TRBJ1-1; D is unresolved. Germline V gene lookup returns CDR1 LNHDA and CDR2 SQIVND (reference sequence). This CDR3 is 12 amino acids long. Trimming pared 5 bases from V and 3 bases from J, leaving 7 bases between. CDR3 sequence reads: CASSARDTEAFF. The DNA of the CDR3 is TGTGCCAGTAGTGCAAGGGACACTGAAGCTTTCTTT.

The DNA of the CDR3 is TGTGCCAGTACCCCCGGACAGGGCAATCAGCCCCAGCATTTT. Its translation: CASTPGQGNQPQHF. The V gene is TRBV19, the J gene TRBJ1-5; the match to TRBD1 covers 7 bases. CDR3 length equals 14 residues. J gave up 2 bases and V 7 bases, and 5 bases lay outside the gene matches. CDR1 and CDR2 from the germline V gene are LNHDA and SQIVND (reference sequence).